This T cell receptor (beta chain) was identified in a study of CD8 T cells in ankylosing spondylitis. The study, taken as a whole, reports: The authors found the disease-linked clones to be CD8+ and relatively rare in peripheral blood. Clones tied to disease were said to be significantly enriched in matched ankylosing spondylitis synovial fluid. Some of these motif variants have turned up before, in reports on reactive arthritis synovial fluid and blood.

This CDR3 has 14 residues. V dropped 8 bases and J dropped 4 bases, with 14 bases sitting between them. The germline CDR1 and CDR2 sequences are SNHLY and FYNNEI. Points on this clonotype: Its specificity is unknown.

Libraries for TCR beta were made by quantitative 5'-RACE with molecular barcodes. TCRdb independently ran MiXCR on the 5' RACE reads; one entry per CDR3 protein. The sample contains approximately 100,000 distinct CDR3 sequences, roughly 8% of which appear only once. The specimen was blood, either unsorted or a sorted T cell fraction (not recorded which). J is TRBJ2-2 and V is TRBV2; possibly TRBD1 or TRBD2 for D (5 bases each). The receptor was isolated from a male donor with ankylosing spondylitis or in good health (not recorded which). The CDR3 here is CASASGGPTGELFF. CDR3 coding DNA: TGTGCCAGCGCGAGTGGGGGTCCCACCGGGGAGCTGTTTTTT.